This T cell receptor beta chain came from a study of response to subunit inactivated influenza vaccine. This clonotype was seen a few times. Germline V lookup: CDR1 LGHNA, CDR2 YSLEER. Trimming removed 5 bases at V and 0 bases at J, with 14 bases between. This CDR3 spans 15 amino acids. TCRdb processed the RT-PCR reads anew with MiXCR; each CDR3 protein has one entry. Of fewer than 650,000 distinct CDR3 sequences in the sample, 10% to 15% were seen once. The origin of this receptor is a middle-aged man who received an inactivated influenza vaccine. The chain joins TRBV4-3 to TRBJ2-7; D gene ambiguous. The sample here was PBMCs from blood, taken more than 35 days after vaccination. The CDR3 sequence: CASSRARSPSYEQYF. In DNA, the CDR3 is TGCGCCAGCAGCAGAGCTAGGTCACCCTCCTACGAGCAGTACTTC.